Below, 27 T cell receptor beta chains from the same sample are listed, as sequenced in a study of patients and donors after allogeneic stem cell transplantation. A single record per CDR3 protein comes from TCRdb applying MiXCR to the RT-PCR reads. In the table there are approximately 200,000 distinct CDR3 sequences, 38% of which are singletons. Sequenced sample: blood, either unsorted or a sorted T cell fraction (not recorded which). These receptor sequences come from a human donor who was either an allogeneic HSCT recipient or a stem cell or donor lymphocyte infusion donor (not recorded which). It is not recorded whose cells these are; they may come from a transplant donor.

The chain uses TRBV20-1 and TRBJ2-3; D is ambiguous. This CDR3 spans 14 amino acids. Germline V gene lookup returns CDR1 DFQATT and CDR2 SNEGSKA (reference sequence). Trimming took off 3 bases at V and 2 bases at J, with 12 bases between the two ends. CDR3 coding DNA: TGCAGTGCTAGGATCGGCTCCCCCACAGATACGCAGTATTTT. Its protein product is CSARIGSPTDTQYF.

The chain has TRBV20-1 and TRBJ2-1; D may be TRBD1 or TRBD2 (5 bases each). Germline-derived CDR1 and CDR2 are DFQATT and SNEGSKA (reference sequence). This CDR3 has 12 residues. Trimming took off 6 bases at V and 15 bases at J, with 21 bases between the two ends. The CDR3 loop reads CSAGKLGTRAFF. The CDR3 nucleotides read TGCAGTGCAGGCAAGCTCGGGACGCGAGCGTTCTTC.

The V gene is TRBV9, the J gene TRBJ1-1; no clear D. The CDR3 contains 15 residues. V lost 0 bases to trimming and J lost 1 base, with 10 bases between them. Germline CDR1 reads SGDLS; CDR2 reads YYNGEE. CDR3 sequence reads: CASSVANSWNTEAFF. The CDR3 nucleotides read TGTGCCAGCAGCGTAGCTAACAGCTGGAACACTGAAGCTTTCTTT. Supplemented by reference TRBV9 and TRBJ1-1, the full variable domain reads DSGVTQTPKHLITATGQRVTLRCSPRSGDLSVYWYQQSLDQGLQFLIQYYNGEERAKGNILERFSAQQFPDLHSELNLSSLELGDSALYFCASSVANSWNTEAFFGQGTRLTVV.

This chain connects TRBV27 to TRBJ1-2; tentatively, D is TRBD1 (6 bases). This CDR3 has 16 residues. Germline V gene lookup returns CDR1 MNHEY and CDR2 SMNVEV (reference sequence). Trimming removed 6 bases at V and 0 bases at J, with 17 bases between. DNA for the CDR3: TGTGCCAGCAGCCCCCTGGACAGACTCGCTAACTATGGCTACACCTTC. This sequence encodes CASSPLDRLANYGYTF.

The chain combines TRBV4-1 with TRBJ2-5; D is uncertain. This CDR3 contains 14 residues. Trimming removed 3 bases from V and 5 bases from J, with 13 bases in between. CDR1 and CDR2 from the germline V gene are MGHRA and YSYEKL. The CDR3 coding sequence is TGCGCCAGCAGCCACCTAGTAGTTGGCGAGACCCAGTACTTC. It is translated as CASSHLVVGETQYF.

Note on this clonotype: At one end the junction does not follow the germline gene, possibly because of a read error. In DNA, the CDR3 is TGCAGCGTCTCCGGGACTGGCACGGATACGCAGTATTTT. Amino acid sequence: CSVSGTGTDTQYF. The chain joins TRBV29-1 to TRBJ2-3; a possible D gene is TRBD2 (6 bases). Germline assignment: CDR1 SQVTM and CDR2 ANQGSEA. The CDR3 consists of 13 residues.

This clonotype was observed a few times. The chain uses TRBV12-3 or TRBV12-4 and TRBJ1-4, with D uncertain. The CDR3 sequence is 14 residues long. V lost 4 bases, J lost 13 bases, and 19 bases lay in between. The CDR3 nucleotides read TGTGCCAGCAGTTCTCCGGCTCGATCGGCGTCACTGTTTTTT. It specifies CASSSPARSASLFF.

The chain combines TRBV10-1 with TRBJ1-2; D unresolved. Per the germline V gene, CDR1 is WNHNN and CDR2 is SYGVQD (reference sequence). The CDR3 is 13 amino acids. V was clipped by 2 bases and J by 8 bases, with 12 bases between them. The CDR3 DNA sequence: TGCGCCAGCAGTGAGGCGGAGTTCGCGGGCTACACCTTC. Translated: CASSEAEFAGYTF.

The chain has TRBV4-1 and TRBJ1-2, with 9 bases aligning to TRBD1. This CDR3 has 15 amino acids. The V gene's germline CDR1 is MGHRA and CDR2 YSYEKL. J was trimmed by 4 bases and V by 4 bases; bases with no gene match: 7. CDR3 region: CASSPRQGEGYGYTF. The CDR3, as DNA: TGCGCCAGCAGCCCAAGACAGGGGGAGGGCTATGGCTACACCTTC.

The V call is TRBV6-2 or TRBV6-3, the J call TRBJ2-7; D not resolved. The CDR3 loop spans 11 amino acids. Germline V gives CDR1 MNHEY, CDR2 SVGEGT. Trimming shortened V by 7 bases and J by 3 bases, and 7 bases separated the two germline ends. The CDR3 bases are TGTGCCAGCAAGGAAGGCTACGAGCAGTACTTC. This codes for CASKEGYEQYF.

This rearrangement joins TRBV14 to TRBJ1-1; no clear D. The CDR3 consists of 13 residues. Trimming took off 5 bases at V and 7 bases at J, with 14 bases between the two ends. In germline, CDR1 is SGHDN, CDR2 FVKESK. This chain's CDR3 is CASSEVGKVEAFF. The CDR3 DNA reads TGTGCCAGCAGCGAAGTGGGCAAGGTTGAAGCTTTCTTT.

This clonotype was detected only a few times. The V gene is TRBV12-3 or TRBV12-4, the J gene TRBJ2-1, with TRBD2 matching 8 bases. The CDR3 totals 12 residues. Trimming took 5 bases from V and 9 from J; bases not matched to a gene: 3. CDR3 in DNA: TGTGCCAGCAGTCTTGGACTAGCTGAGCAGTTCTTC. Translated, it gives CASSLGLAEQFF.

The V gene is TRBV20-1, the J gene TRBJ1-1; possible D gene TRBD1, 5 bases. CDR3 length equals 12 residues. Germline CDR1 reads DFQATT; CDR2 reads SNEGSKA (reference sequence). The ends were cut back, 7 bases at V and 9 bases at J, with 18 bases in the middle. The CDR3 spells CSVEDTGSQAFF. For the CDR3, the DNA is TGCAGTGTAGAGGATACAGGTTCCCAAGCTTTCTTT.

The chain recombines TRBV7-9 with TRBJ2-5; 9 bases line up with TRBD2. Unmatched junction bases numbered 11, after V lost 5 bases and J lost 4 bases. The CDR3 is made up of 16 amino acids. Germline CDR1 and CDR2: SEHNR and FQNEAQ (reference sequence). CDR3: CASSVAGTSYGETQYF. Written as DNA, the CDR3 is TGTGCCAGCAGCGTCGCCGGGACTAGCTACGGAGAGACCCAGTACTTC.

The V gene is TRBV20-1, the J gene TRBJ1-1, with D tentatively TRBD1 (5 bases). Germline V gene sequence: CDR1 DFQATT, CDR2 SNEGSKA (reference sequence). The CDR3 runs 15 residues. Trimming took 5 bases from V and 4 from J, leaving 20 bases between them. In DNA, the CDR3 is TGCAGTGCTGCCGAGGGTCAGGGCTGGAGCACTGAAGCTTTCTTT. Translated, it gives CSAAEGQGWSTEAFF.

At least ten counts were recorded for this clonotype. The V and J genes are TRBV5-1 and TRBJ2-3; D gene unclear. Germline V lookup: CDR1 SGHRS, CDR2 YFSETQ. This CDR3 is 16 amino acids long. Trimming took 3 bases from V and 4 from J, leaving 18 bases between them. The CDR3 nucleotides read TGCGCCAGCAGCTCCCGGGCCGATCAGAGCCCAGATACGCAGTATTTT. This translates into CASSSRADQSPDTQYF.

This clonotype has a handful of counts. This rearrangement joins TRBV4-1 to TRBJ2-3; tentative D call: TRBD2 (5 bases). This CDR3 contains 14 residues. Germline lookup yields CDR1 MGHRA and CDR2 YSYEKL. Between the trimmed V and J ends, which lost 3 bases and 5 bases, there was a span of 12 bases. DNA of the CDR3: TGCGCCAGCAGCCAGGCTCCGAGGGAAGATACGCAGTATTTT. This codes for CASSQAPREDTQYF.

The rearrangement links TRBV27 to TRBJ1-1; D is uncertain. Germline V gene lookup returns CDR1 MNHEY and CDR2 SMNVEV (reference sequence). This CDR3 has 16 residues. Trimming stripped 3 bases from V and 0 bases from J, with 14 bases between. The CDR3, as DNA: TGTGCCAGCAGTTTGCGGGGTCGGCAGCTGAACACTGAAGCTTTCTTT. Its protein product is CASSLRGRQLNTEAFF.

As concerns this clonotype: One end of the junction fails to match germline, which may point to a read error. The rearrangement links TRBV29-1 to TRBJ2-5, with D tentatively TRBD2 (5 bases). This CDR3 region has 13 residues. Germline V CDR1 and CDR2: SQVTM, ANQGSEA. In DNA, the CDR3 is TGCAGCGTAGCGGAGCCCAGGAAAGAGACCCAGTGCTTC. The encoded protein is CSVAEPRKETQCF.

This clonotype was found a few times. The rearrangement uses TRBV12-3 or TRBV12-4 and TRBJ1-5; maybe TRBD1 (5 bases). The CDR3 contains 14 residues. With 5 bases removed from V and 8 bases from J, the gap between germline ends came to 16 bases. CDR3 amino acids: CASSLDGAGEPQHF. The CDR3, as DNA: TGTGCCAGCAGTCTTGATGGGGCCGGGGAGCCCCAGCATTTT.

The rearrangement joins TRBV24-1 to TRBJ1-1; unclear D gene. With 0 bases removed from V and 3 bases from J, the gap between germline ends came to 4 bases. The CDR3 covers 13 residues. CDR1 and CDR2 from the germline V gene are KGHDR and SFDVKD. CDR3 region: CATSDLGDTEAFF. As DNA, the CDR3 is TGTGCCACCAGTGATTTGGGGGACACTGAAGCTTTCTTT.

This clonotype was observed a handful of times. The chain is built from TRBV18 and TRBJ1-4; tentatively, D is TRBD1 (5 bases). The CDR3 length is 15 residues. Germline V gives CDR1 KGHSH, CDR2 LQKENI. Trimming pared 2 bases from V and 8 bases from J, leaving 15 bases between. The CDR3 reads CASSPAGGAKEKLFF. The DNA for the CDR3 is TGTGCCAGCTCACCAGCTGGAGGGGCCAAAGAAAAACTGTTTTTT.

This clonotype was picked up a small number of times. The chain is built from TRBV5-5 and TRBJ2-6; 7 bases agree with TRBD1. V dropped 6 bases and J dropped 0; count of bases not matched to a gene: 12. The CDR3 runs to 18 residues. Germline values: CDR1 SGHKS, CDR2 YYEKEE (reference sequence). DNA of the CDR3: TGTGCCAGCATTTACAGGGGCTTAACCAGCTCTGGGGCCAACGTCCTGACTTTC. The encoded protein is CASIYRGLTSSGANVLTF.

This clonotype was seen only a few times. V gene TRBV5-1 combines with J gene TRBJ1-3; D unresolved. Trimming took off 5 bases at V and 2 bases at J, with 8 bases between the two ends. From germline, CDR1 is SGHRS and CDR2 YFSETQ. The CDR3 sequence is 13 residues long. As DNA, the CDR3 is TGCGCCAGCAGTCTGAGACCTGGAAACACCATATATTTT. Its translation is CASSLRPGNTIYF.

The chain's CDR3 is CASSVGGTHGYTF. CDR3 DNA: TGTGCCAGCAGTGTCGGGGGAACACATGGCTACACCTTC. The chain combines TRBV2 with TRBJ1-2; a weak D match, TRBD1 (5 bases). V lost 4 bases and J 6 bases, leaving 12 bases between the germline ends. The CDR3 totals 13 residues. CDR1 and CDR2 from the germline V gene are SNHLY and FYNNEI.

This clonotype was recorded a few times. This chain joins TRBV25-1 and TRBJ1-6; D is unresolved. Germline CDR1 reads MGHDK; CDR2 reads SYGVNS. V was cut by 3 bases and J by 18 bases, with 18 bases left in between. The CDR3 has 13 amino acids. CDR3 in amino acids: CASSEPKSSLYHF. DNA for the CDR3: TGTGCCAGCAGTGAGCCGAAAAGTTCGTTGTACCACTTT. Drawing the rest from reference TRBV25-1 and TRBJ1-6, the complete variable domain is EADIYQTPRYLVIGTGKKITLECSQTMGHDKMYWYQQDPGMELHLIHYSYGVNSTEKGDLSSESTVSRIRTEHFPLTLESARPSHTSQYLCASSEPKSSLYHFGNGTRLTVT.

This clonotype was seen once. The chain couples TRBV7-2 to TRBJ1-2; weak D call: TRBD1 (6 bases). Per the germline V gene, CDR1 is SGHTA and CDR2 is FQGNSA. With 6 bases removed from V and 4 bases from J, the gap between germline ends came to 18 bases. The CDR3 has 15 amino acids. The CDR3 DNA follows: TGTGCCAGCAGTGGGGGGCCAGTAGGTGGCTATGGCTACACCTTC. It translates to CASSGGPVGGYGYTF.